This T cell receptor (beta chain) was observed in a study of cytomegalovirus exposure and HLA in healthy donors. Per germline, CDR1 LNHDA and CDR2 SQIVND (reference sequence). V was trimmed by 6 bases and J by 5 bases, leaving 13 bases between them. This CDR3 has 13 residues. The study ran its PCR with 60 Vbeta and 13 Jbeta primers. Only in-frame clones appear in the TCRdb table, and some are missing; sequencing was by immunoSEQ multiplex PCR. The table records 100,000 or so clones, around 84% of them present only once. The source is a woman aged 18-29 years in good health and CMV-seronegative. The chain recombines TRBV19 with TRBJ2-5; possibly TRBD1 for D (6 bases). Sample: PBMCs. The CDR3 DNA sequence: TGTGCCAGTAGCGACAGGTCTGGCGAGACCCAGTACTTC. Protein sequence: CASSDRSGETQYF. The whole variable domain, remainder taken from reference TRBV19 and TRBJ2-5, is DGGITQSPKYLFRKEGQNVTLSCEQNLNHDAMYWYRQDPGQGLRLIYYSQIVNDFQKGDIAEGYSVSREKKESFPLTVTSAQKNPTAFYLCASSDRSGETQYFGPGTRLLVL.